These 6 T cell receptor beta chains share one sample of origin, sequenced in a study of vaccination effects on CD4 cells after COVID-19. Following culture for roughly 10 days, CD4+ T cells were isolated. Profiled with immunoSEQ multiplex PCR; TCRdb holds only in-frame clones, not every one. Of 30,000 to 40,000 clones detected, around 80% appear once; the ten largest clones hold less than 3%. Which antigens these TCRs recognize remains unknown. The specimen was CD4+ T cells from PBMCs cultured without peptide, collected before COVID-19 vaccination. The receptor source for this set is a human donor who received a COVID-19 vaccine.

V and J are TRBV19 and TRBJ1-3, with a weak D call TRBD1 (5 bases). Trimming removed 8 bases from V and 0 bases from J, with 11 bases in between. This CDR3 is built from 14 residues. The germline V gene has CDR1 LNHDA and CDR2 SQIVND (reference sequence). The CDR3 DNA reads TGTGCCAGTCAGAGGGGAGACTCTGGAAACACCATATATTTT. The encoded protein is CASQRGDSGNTIYF.

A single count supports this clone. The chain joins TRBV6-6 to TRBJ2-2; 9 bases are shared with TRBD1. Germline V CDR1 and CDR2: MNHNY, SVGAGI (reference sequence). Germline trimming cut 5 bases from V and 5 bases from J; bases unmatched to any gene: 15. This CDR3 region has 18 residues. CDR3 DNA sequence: TGTGCCAGCAGTCGGGACAGGGTTGGAGGTTGGGCTACCGGGGAGCTGTTTTTT. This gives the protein CASSRDRVGGWATGELFF.

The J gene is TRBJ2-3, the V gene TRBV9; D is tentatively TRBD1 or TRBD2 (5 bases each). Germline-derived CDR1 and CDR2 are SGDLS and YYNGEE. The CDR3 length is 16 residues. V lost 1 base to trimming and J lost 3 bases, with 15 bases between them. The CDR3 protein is CASSVLAGIGTDTQYF. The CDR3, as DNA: TGTGCCAGCAGCGTACTAGCAGGGATCGGAACAGATACGCAGTATTTT.

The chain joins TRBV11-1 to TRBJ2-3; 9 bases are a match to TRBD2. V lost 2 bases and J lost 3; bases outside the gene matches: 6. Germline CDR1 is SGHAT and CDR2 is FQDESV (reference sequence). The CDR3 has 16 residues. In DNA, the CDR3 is TGTGCCAGCAGCTTAAAATCTAGCGGGGAGACAGATACGCAGTATTTT. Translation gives CASSLKSSGETDTQYF.

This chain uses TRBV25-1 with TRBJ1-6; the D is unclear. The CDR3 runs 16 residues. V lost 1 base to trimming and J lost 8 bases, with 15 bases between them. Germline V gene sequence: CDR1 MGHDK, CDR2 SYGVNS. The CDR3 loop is CASSESGPSGHSPLHF. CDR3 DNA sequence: TGTGCCAGCAGTGAATCCGGCCCAAGCGGACATTCACCCCTCCACTTT.

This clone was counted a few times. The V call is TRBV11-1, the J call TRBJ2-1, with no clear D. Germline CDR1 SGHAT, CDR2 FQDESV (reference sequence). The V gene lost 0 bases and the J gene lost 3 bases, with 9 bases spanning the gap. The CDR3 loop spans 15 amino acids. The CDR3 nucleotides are TGTGCCAGCAGCTTAGCTTCGTTAAGCTACAATGAGCAGTTCTTC. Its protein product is CASSLASLSYNEQFF.